This record concerns one T cell receptor (beta chain) sequence. The sample is drawn from a study of cytotoxic CD8 clonotypes in ibrutinib-treated CLL. Looking at the study overall: The study included eleven to twelve relapsed/refractory and over 14 treatment-naive patients; fewer than 18 had IGHV unmutated disease.

V dropped 0 bases and J dropped 2 bases, with 10 bases sitting between them. The CDR3 totals 15 residues. The germline gives CDR1 LNHNV, CDR2 YYDKDF (reference sequence). This table comes from immunoSEQ multiplex PCR, and its TCRdb copy is limited to in-frame clones, with some not included. The profile covers 250,000 to 350,000 clones, with more than 70% appearing a single time and about 5.3% taken by the ten largest. The chain has TRBV15 and TRBJ1-2; possibly TRBD1 for D (5 bases). The sequencing used PBMCs, collected at disease progression, from a patient treated with ibrutinib. This sequence originates from a human donor with chronic lymphocytic leukemia. This CDR3 reads CATSRELAGNYGYTF. The CDR3 nucleotides are TGTGCCACCAGCAGAGAACTGGCAGGGAACTATGGCTACACCTTC.